This TCR beta chain originates from a study of blood T cell repertoires in COVID-19. CDR3 length: 15 amino acids. V was pared by 1 base and J by 4 bases, with 13 bases between. Germline CDR1 and CDR2: MNHNS and SASEGT. The data were produced by immunoSEQ multiplex PCR, yet TCRdb's version contains in-frame clones alone and is incomplete. The table has about 140,000 clones, approximately 84% seen once. The chain uses TRBV6-1 and TRBJ1-2; D may be TRBD1 (5 bases). The sequenced sample was peripheral blood. The sequence came from a woman older than 75 in a cohort sampled during active or convalescent COVID-19. In DNA, the CDR3 is TGTGCCAGCAGTGAAGTAGCTGGGGGGGGCTATGGCTACACCTTC. Its translation is CASSEVAGGGYGYTF.